This TCR beta chain was sequenced during a study of persistence of HIV-infected CD4 T cells. Stimulation used about 10 ug/mL lysate from CMV-infected fibroblasts. CD40L-negative CD69-negative CD45RO-high memory CD4+ T cells were sorted as populations depleted of antigen-responding cells. Inclusion required CMV-positive serology and CD4+ counts above 400 cells/uL. An approximately 19-hour stimulation of CD8-depleted PBMCs used anti-CD28/CD49d costimulation, CD40-blocking antibody and enfuvirtide. Study-level findings and limits: Compared with CD3/CD28-stimulated cells, CMV- and Gag-responding cells showed lower TCRbeta richness.

Sequencing used immunoSEQ version 4 in survey mode. Clones were read by immunoSEQ multiplex PCR, and TCRdb kept only the in-frame ones, dropping some. The profile shows 40,000 to 50,000 clones, about 80% of them singletons. On this clone: Its cognate antigen is unknown.

Germline trimming cut 0 bases from V and 4 bases from J; bases unmatched to any gene: 11. Germline V gene sequence: CDR1 MGHRA, CDR2 YSYEKL. This CDR3 has 17 amino acids. The chain links TRBV4-1 to TRBJ2-5, with 7 bases identical to TRBD1. The sequences come from CD4+ T cells sorted from PBMCs after approximately 19-hour stimulation, collected from a patient who received antiretroviral therapy. The origin of this receptor is an adult man with HIV who was CMV-seropositive. DNA of the CDR3: TGCGCCAGCAGCCAAGATTTGGCTGGGACAGCCCGAGAGACCCAGTACTTC. This codes for CASSQDLAGTARETQYF.